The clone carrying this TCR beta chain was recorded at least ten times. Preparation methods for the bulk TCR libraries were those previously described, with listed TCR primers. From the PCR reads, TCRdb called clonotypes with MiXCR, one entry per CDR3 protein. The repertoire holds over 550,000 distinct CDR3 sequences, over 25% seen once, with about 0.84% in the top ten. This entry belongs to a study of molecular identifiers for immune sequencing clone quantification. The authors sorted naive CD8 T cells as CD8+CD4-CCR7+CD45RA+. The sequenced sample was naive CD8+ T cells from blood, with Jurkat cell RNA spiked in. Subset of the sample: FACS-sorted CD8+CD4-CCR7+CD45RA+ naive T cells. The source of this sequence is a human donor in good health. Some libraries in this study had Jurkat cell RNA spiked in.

Here the CDR3 reads CASSPNPSGYEQYF. As DNA, the CDR3 is TGTGCCAGCAGCCCTAACCCTAGCGGGTACGAGCAGTACTTC. V usage is TRBV7-2 and J usage is TRBJ2-7; 8 bases are shared with TRBD2. The CDR3 has 14 amino acids. V lost 5 bases and J lost 4; bases outside the gene matches: 7. The germline V gene has CDR1 SGHTA and CDR2 FQGNSA.